Following are 22 T cell receptor beta chains from one sample sequenced in a study of T cell changes during pregnancy in multiple sclerosis. This table comes from immunoSEQ multiplex PCR, and its TCRdb copy is limited to in-frame clones, with some not included. Of approximately 27,000 clones in the sample, roughly nine tenths were seen once. The sequencing here drew on CD8+ T cells from peripheral blood mononuclear cells, taken before pregnancy. These receptors all stem from a female donor with multiple sclerosis, enrolled in a pregnancy study.

In DNA form, the CDR3 reads TGCAGCGTTGCGGGGAATGAGCAGTTCTTC. Its translation is CSVAGNEQFF. The chain combines TRBV29-1 with TRBJ2-1, with a possible D match to TRBD2 (5 bases). This CDR3 region has 10 residues. Germline V lookup: CDR1 SQVTM, CDR2 ANQGSEA. Trimming shortened V by 4 bases and J by 7 bases, and 5 bases separated the two germline ends.

The CDR3 here is CASSLGGKGNTIYF. The CDR3 region has the DNA TGTGCCAGCAGTTTAGGGGGGAAGGGAAACACCATATATTTT. V is TRBV27 and J is TRBJ1-3; perhaps TRBD1 as D (5 bases). Germline assignment: CDR1 MNHEY and CDR2 SMNVEV (reference sequence). Trimming stripped 2 bases from V and 4 bases from J, with 9 bases between. There are 14 residues in the CDR3.

This chain joins TRBV7-3 and TRBJ2-1, with 10 positions matching TRBD1. V dropped 2 bases and J dropped 8; count of bases not matched to a gene: 6. Germline loops: CDR1 SGHTA, CDR2 FQGTGA. The CDR3 consists of 15 residues. CDR3 sequence reads: CASSLGTGAADEQFF. DNA of the CDR3: TGTGCCAGCAGCTTAGGGACAGGGGCAGCTGATGAGCAGTTCTTC.

The CDR3 nucleotides are TGCGCCAGCAGCGTCCCGGGACACTACAATGAGCAGTTCTTC. Translating it yields CASSVPGHYNEQFF. The chain combines TRBV5-1 with TRBJ2-1; D is possibly TRBD1 (6 bases). Per germline, CDR1 SGHRS and CDR2 YFSETQ. V dropped 4 bases and J dropped 3 bases, with 11 bases sitting between them. The CDR3 runs 14 residues.

The genes are TRBV29-1 and TRBJ2-1; 9 bases agree with TRBD1. Trimming took 7 bases from V and 6 from J; bases not matched to a gene: 10. The V gene's germline CDR1 is SQVTM and CDR2 ANQGSEA. The CDR3 totals 14 residues. CDR3 sequence: CSATGTGWSNEQFF. Here the CDR3 DNA reads TGCAGCGCTACCGGGACAGGGTGGAGCAATGAGCAGTTCTTC.

The rearrangement joins TRBV27 to TRBJ1-2; no clear D gene. This CDR3 has 13 residues. Trimming left V 2 bases short and J 6 bases short, with 10 bases between. CDR1 is MNHEY, CDR2 SMNVEV, per germline (reference sequence). CDR3 sequence reads: CASSLAGDNGYTF. The CDR3 DNA reads TGTGCCAGCAGTTTAGCCGGGGATAATGGCTACACCTTC.

The chain uses TRBV27 and TRBJ2-7, with TRBD1 identical over 8 bases. The CDR3 is made up of 15 amino acids. V trimming: 5 bases; J trimming: 3 bases; junction bases outside the gene matches: 9. Germline values: CDR1 MNHEY, CDR2 SMNVEV (reference sequence). Written as DNA, the CDR3 is TGTGCCAGCAGTCCGCTGGGGACAGGAAACTACGAGCAGTACTTC. Translated: CASSPLGTGNYEQYF.

This sequence joins TRBV5-4 and TRBJ1-1; D gene ambiguous. V was trimmed by 4 bases and J by 5 bases, leaving 18 bases between them. Germline V gives CDR1 SGHNT, CDR2 YYREEE (reference sequence). This CDR3 spans 15 amino acids. CDR3 DNA: TGTGCCAGCAGCCAGGAGGGTTTGGGCTTAACTGAAGCTTTCTTT. It encodes CASSQEGLGLTEAFF.

The J gene is TRBJ2-2, the V gene TRBV7-3; the match to TRBD1 covers 7 bases. The CDR3 consists of 16 residues. Germline lookup yields CDR1 SGHTA and CDR2 FQGTGA. V shed 3 bases, J shed 8 bases, and the junction held 12 bases outside the gene matches. For the CDR3, the DNA is TGTGCCAGCAGCTTCCCGGGACAGAGGATCCCTGGGGAGCTGTTTTTT. This sequence encodes CASSFPGQRIPGELFF.

The chain combines TRBV27 with TRBJ2-7; maybe TRBD1 (6 bases). This CDR3 has 13 residues. The V end lost 5 bases, the J end lost 4 bases, and 12 bases lay between the germline ends. CDR1 MNHEY and CDR2 SMNVEV come from the germline V gene (reference sequence). Written as DNA, the CDR3 is TGTGCCAGCAGTGCACGAGGGGGATACGAGCAGTACTTC. It is translated as CASSARGGYEQYF.

The chain uses TRBV27 and TRBJ1-5; TRBD1 might be the D (5 bases). There are 14 residues in the CDR3. The V and J ends lost 4 bases and 0 bases respectively, with 7 bases between them. CDR1 is MNHEY and CDR2 is SMNVEV in the germline V gene (reference sequence). The CDR3 sequence: CASSSGGSNQPQHF. The DNA for the CDR3 is TGTGCCAGCAGTTCGGGGGGTAGCAATCAGCCCCAGCATTTT.

The chain uses TRBV30 and TRBJ1-2, with TRBD1 matching over 8 bases. In germline, CDR1 is GTSNPN, CDR2 SVGIG (reference sequence). Unmatched junction bases numbered 7, after V lost 2 bases and J lost 8 bases. The length of the CDR3 is 13 residues. The CDR3 sequence: CAWSLTGVRGYTF. The DNA of the CDR3 is TGTGCCTGGAGTCTGACAGGGGTGAGGGGCTACACCTTC.

The chain combines TRBV19 with TRBJ1-1; no firm D call. V lost 6 bases to trimming and J lost 3 bases, with 14 bases between them. The CDR3 consists of 14 residues. The germline gives CDR1 LNHDA, CDR2 SQIVND (reference sequence). The CDR3 DNA is TGTGCCAGTAGAGATCGAGGTGTGGACACTGAAGCTTTCTTT. It translates to CASRDRGVDTEAFF.

The sample holds one count of this clone. This chain's CDR3 is CAWSPGRTHEQYF. The CDR3 DNA reads TGTGCCTGGAGTCCCGGTCGTACCCACGAGCAGTACTTC. The chain couples TRBV30 to TRBJ2-7; D remains unclear. Germline CDR1 reads GTSNPN; CDR2 reads SVGIG (reference sequence). V was pared by 2 bases and J by 5 bases, with 13 bases between. CDR3 length: 13 amino acids.

The chain joins TRBV4-1 to TRBJ2-7; 7 bases match TRBD2. Germline values: CDR1 MGHRA, CDR2 YSYEKL. The V gene end was trimmed by 1 base and the J gene end by 2 bases; junction bases not matched to a gene: 5. The CDR3 has 15 amino acids. CDR3 region: CASSQVASGPYEQYF. The CDR3 coding sequence is TGCGCCAGCAGCCAAGTGGCTAGCGGACCCTACGAGCAGTACTTC.

The gene calls are TRBV4-1 and TRBJ2-7, with TRBD1 matching 9 bases. From germline, CDR1 is MGHRA and CDR2 YSYEKL. With 0 bases clipped from V and 3 bases from J, the junction kept 3 bases outside the gene matches. This CDR3 comprises 15 residues. CDR3 amino acids: CASSQDRQGVYEQYF. CDR3 DNA: TGCGCCAGCAGCCAAGATCGACAGGGGGTCTACGAGCAGTACTTC.

This chain connects TRBV6-6 to TRBJ2-4; a weak D match, TRBD1 (6 bases). Trimming removed 0 bases from V and 3 bases from J, with 12 bases in between. Germline values: CDR1 MNHNY, CDR2 SVGAGI (reference sequence). This CDR3 has 16 residues. The chain's CDR3 is CASSYSTGIDKNIQYF. CDR3 nucleotides: TGTGCCAGCAGTTACTCTACAGGGATTGACAAAAACATTCAGTACTTC.

The chain combines TRBV30 with TRBJ2-1; possible D gene TRBD2, 5 bases. The CDR3 covers 13 residues. Per germline, CDR1 GTSNPN and CDR2 SVGIG (reference sequence). V lost 5 bases and J 0 bases, leaving 8 bases between the germline ends. The CDR3 nucleotides are TGTGCCTGGGTGGGGAGCTCCTACAATGAGCAGTTCTTC. Amino acid sequence: CAWVGSSYNEQFF.

This clone was seen ten or more times. The genes are TRBV28 and TRBJ2-3; perhaps TRBD1 as D (6 bases). The CDR3 runs to 16 residues. The germline V and J ends were trimmed by 0 bases and 2 bases, with 12 bases remaining between them. The germline gives CDR1 MDHEN, CDR2 SYDVKM. The CDR3 nucleotides are TGTGCCAGCAGTTTATGGGAGACAGGCAACACAGATACGCAGTATTTT. It codes for CASSLWETGNTDTQYF.

In its sample, this clone was seen once. The chain carries TRBV6-5 and TRBJ2-7; 9 bases are a match to TRBD1. Germline V gene lookup returns CDR1 MNHEY and CDR2 SVGAGI. This CDR3 region has 12 residues. V lost 0 bases, J lost 12 bases, and 3 bases stayed unmatched. CDR3 region: CASSYSGTGLYF. The DNA of the CDR3 is TGTGCCAGCAGTTACTCGGGGACAGGGCTGTACTTC.

This clone showed up just once. This chain uses TRBV5-1 with TRBJ2-2, with TRBD2 identical over 7 bases. The germline V gene has CDR1 SGHRS and CDR2 YFSETQ. This CDR3 is built from 15 residues. With 0 bases clipped from V and 5 bases from J, the junction kept 4 bases outside the gene matches. For the CDR3, the DNA is TGCGCCAGCAGCTTGGGGGGGGGTCGGACCGGGGAGCTGTTTTTT. Translated: CASSLGGGRTGELFF.

The V call is TRBV4-1, the J call TRBJ2-7; 9 nucleotides match TRBD1. Germline V CDR1 and CDR2: MGHRA, YSYEKL. This CDR3 comprises 15 residues. The V segment lost 3 bases and the J segment 5 bases; nucleotides outside the gene matches: 8. Here the CDR3 reads CASSHRDREPNEQYF. As DNA, the CDR3 is TGCGCCAGCAGCCACCGGGACAGGGAACCCAACGAGCAGTACTTC.